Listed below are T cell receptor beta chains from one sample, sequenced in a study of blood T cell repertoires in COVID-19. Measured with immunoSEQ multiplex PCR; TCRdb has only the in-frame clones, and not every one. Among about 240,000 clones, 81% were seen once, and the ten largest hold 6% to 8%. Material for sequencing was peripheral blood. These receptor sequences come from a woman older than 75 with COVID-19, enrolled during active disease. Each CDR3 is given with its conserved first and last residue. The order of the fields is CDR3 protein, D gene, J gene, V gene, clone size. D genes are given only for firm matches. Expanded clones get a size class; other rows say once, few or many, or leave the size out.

CDR3 protein: CSVERGETQYF
D gene: .
J gene: TRBJ2-5
V gene: TRBV29-1
clone size: .

CDR3 protein: CASSPGTGSSNYGYTF
D gene: TRBD1
J gene: TRBJ1-2
V gene: TRBV28
clone size: .

CDR3 protein: CASSRQEAEQYF
D gene: .
J gene: TRBJ2-7
V gene: TRBV6-6
clone size: .

CDR3 protein: CASKERESYNEQFF
D gene: TRBD2
J gene: TRBJ2-1
V gene: TRBV6-6
clone size: once

CDR3 protein: CASSFSSGTPYEQYF
D gene: TRBD2
J gene: TRBJ2-7
V gene: TRBV5-4
clone size: .

CDR3 protein: CASSEQGAWEGINTEAFF
D gene: TRBD1
J gene: TRBJ1-1
V gene: TRBV10-2
clone size: .

CDR3 protein: CASSLQGRVAEAFF
D gene: TRBD1
J gene: TRBJ1-1
V gene: TRBV3-1/TRBV3-2
clone size: once

CDR3 protein: CASSFGQSNTGELFF
D gene: .
J gene: TRBJ2-2
V gene: TRBV5-1
clone size: .

CDR3 protein: CASSSGTAFLSGANVLTF
D gene: TRBD1
J gene: TRBJ2-6
V gene: TRBV7-9
clone size: .

CDR3 protein: CASRRDRDRGEQYF
D gene: TRBD1
J gene: TRBJ2-7
V gene: TRBV5-1
clone size: .

CDR3 protein: CASSLGAAGGLETQYF
D gene: TRBD2
J gene: TRBJ2-5
V gene: TRBV7-2
clone size: few

CDR3 protein: CASSYPDRLDEQFF
D gene: .
J gene: TRBJ2-1
V gene: TRBV6-5
clone size: .